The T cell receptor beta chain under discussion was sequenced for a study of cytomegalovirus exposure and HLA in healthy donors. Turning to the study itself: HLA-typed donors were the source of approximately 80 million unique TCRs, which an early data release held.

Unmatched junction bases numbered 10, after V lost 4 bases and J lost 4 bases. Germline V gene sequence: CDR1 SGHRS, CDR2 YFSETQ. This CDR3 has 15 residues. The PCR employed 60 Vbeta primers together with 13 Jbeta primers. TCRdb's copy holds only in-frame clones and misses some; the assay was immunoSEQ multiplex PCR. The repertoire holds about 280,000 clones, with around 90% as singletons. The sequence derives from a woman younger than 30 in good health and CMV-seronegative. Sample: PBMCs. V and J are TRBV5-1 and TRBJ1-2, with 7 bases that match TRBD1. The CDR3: CASSPKRQGFYGYTF. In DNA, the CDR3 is TGCGCCAGCAGCCCGAAACGACAGGGATTCTATGGCTACACCTTC.